The 2 T cell receptor beta chains below come from one sample, sequenced in a study of T cells in Graves' hyperthyroidism and ophthalmopathy. Regions amplified from RNA transcripts were the TCR beta CDR3 regions. With the HTBI primer set, the TCR CDR3 went through a first round of RT-PCR. TCRdb used MiXCR to reprocess the multiplex PCR reads, holding one entry per CDR3 protein. The sample has about 360,000 distinct CDR3 sequences, about 12% seen once; the top ten hold less than 10%. The sample consisted of blood. The origin of the receptors is a young woman with Graves' hyperthyroidism.

This clonotype was seen ten or more times. This chain uses TRBV7-9 with TRBJ2-5, with 8 bases aligning to TRBD1. CDR3 length: 15 residues. J lost 4 bases, V lost 1 base, and 5 bases had no gene match. Germline CDR1 reads SEHNR; CDR2 reads FQNEAQ (reference sequence). CDR3 sequence reads: CASSLGPGGGETQYF. The CDR3 DNA sequence: TGTGCCAGCAGCTTAGGACCAGGGGGCGGAGAGACCCAGTACTTC.

This clonotype was counted at least ten times. The chain has TRBV28 and TRBJ1-1; weak D call: TRBD1 (5 bases). Trimming cost V 5 bases and J 6 bases, with 19 bases left between them. The V gene's germline CDR1 is MDHEN and CDR2 SYDVKM. The CDR3 loop spans 15 amino acids. CDR3 region: CASSPGGGWEAEAFF. CDR3 nucleotide sequence: TGTGCCAGCAGTCCCGGGGGGGGGTGGGAAGCTGAAGCTTTCTTT.